The clone carrying this T cell receptor beta chain showed up just once. The antigen is unknown. The CDR3 loop spans 12 amino acids. V was pared by 7 bases and J by 5 bases, with 11 bases between. Germline assignment: CDR1 MNHNS and CDR2 SASEGT. These data originate in a study of Tregs in tolerant kidney transplant recipients. Whole-study findings and limits: No direct test of biological reproducibility was done here.

Method: immunoSEQ multiplex PCR; TCRdb's copy keeps in-frame clones and lacks some. There are 85,000 to 90,000 clones in the sample; 85% to 95% occur only once, and 4.7% lies in the top ten. Thawed PBMCs were FACS-sorted into unstimulated CD4+CD25+CD127- regulatory T cells, CD4+CD25- non-regulatory cells, CD4 and CD8 cells. The sequence derives from a human donor in good health. Source material: CD8+ T cells from blood. V gene TRBV6-1 combines with J gene TRBJ1-2; D perhaps matches TRBD1 (5 bases). The CDR3 sequence: CASTGSGYGYTF. The CDR3, as DNA: TGTGCCAGCACGGGGTCAGGGTATGGCTACACCTTC.